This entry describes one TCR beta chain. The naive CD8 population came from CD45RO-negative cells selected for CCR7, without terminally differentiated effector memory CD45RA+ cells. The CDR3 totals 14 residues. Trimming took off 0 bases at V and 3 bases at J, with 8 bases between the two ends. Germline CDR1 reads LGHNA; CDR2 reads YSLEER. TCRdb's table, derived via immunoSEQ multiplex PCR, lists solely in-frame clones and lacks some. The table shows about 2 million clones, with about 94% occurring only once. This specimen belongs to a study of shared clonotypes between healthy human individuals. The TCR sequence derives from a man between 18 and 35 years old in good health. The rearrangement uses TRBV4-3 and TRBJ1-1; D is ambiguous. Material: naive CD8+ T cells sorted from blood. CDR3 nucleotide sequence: TGCGCCAGCAGCCAAGAGGGGTCGGACACTGAAGCTTTCTTT. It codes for CASSQEGSDTEAFF.